The 17 T cell receptor beta chains below come from one sample, sequenced in a study of T-cell reconstitution after alpha-beta-depleted transplantation in children. Unique molecular identifiers were incorporated when the TCRbeta library was constructed. TCRdb fed the PCR reads into MiXCR, producing one record per CDR3 protein. The sample contains roughly 490,000 distinct CDR3 sequences, roughly 11% of which appear only once. The specimen comprised PBMCs, mostly from graft donor cells, sampled 180 days after TCRalphabeta/CD19-depleted stem cell transplant. These receptors originate from a female patient aged 2-15 years who had a stem cell transplant for aplastic anemia, so the T cells may come from the graft donor.

This clonotype has only a few counts. The rearrangement links TRBV7-7 to TRBJ2-1; 8 bases are a match to TRBD2. The CDR3 contains 15 residues. Germline V gene sequence: CDR1 SSHAT, CDR2 FNYEAQ (reference sequence). J gave up 6 bases and V 4 bases, and 8 bases lay outside the gene matches. The CDR3 reads CASSSGLVVLNEQFF. The CDR3 DNA sequence: TGTGCCAGCAGCTCGGGACTAGTGGTGCTCAATGAGCAGTTCTTC.

This clonotype appeared many times. This chain uses TRBV20-1 with TRBJ1-2, with D hard to call. The CDR3 runs to 11 residues. V was clipped by 5 bases and J by 7 bases, with 11 bases between them. Germline-derived CDR1 and CDR2 are DFQATT and SNEGSKA (reference sequence). The CDR3 protein is CSARLTRGYTF. The CDR3 coding sequence is TGCAGTGCTCGCCTTACGCGTGGCTACACCTTC.

The rearrangement links TRBV5-1 to TRBJ2-6, with D possibly being TRBD1 or TRBD2 (5 bases each). The length of the CDR3 is 18 residues. Germline assignment: CDR1 SGHRS and CDR2 YFSETQ. Trimming took off 4 bases at V and 0 bases at J, with 17 bases between the two ends. The CDR3 is CASSRTQTVPSGANVLTF. The CDR3 DNA is TGCGCCAGCAGCCGGACTCAGACAGTCCCCTCTGGGGCCAACGTCCTGACTTTC.

This clonotype showed up just once. The gene calls are TRBV7-9 and TRBJ2-1, with 13 nucleotides matching TRBD2. V lost 8 bases and J lost 6; bases outside the gene matches: 13. CDR3 length: 17 amino acids. Germline values: CDR1 SEHNR, CDR2 FQNEAQ (reference sequence). CDR3 protein: CASSGLAGPERGNEQFF. In nucleotides, the CDR3 is TGTGCCAGCTCGGGACTAGCGGGACCAGAAAGGGGCAATGAGCAGTTCTTC.

The chain has TRBV20-1 and TRBJ2-1; D is possibly TRBD1 or TRBD2 (6 bases each). Germline V gene data show CDR1 as DFQATT and CDR2 as SNEGSKA (reference sequence). The CDR3 has 12 amino acids. The V gene lost 0 bases and the J gene lost 10 bases, with 10 bases spanning the gap. DNA for the CDR3: TGCAGTGCTAGAGAAGGGGGGAGAGAGCAGTTCTTC. Translating gives CSAREGGREQFF.

CDR3 sequence (DNA): TGTGCCAGCAGTTTTGGGGGACCCTACACTGAAGCTTTCTTT. Its translation: CASSFGGPYTEAFF. The chain is built from TRBV12-3 or TRBV12-4 and TRBJ1-1; tentatively, D is TRBD1 (5 bases). The V end lost 3 bases, the J end lost 3 bases, and 11 bases lay between the germline ends. The CDR3 has 14 residues.

The chain employs TRBV7-2 and TRBJ2-5; D possibly corresponds to TRBD2 (6 bases). This CDR3 is 16 amino acids long. The V and J ends lost 5 bases and 7 bases respectively, with 23 bases between them. Germline loops: CDR1 SGHTA, CDR2 FQGNSA. DNA for the CDR3: TGTGCCAGCAGCGGGATTGGGAGGACCCTTCTAGGGACCCAGTACTTC. Protein product: CASSGIGRTLLGTQYF.

This clonotype was seen a handful of times. This rearrangement joins TRBV29-1 to TRBJ2-1; 10 nucleotides align to TRBD2. The CDR3 is made up of 15 amino acids. The V segment lost 5 bases and the J segment 1 base; nucleotides outside the gene matches: 5. The germline CDR1 and CDR2 sequences are SQVTM and ANQGSEA. As DNA, the CDR3 is TGCAGCGTTCTAGGAGCGGGAGGGTCCTACAATGAGCAGTTCTTC. Translating it yields CSVLGAGGSYNEQFF.

The chain combines TRBV5-1 with TRBJ1-4, with TRBD1 identical over 8 bases. Germline CDR1 SGHRS, CDR2 YFSETQ. The CDR3 is 18 residues long. V was clipped by 0 bases and J by 4 bases; unmatched bases: 11. The CDR3 protein is CASSLEQGASLDNEKLFF. CDR3 nucleotide sequence: TGCGCCAGCAGCTTGGAGCAGGGGGCGAGTCTGGATAATGAAAAACTGTTTTTT.

This clonotype was seen repeatedly, ten times or more. This rearrangement joins TRBV11-2 to TRBJ1-1, with D tentatively TRBD1 (6 bases). Per germline, CDR1 SGHAT and CDR2 FQNNGV. This CDR3 comprises 18 residues. V lost 5 bases and J 0 bases, leaving 22 bases between the germline ends. The CDR3 reads CASSPRSGGALMNTEAFF. CDR3 bases: TGTGCCAGCAGCCCAAGGTCCGGGGGCGCCCTCATGAACACTGAAGCTTTCTTT. The variable domain in full, completed from reference TRBV11-2 and TRBJ1-1, reads EAGVAQSPRYKIIEKRQSVAFWCNPISGHATLYWYQQILGQGPKLLIQFQNNGVVDDSQLPKDRFSAERLKGVDSTLKIQPAKLEDSAVYLCASSPRSGGALMNTEAFFGQGTRLTVV.

This clonotype was seen ten or more times. The rearrangement joins TRBV3-1 to TRBJ1-1, with D possibly being TRBD1 (5 bases). The CDR3 extends over 14 amino acids. The V and J ends lost 1 base and 4 bases respectively, with 10 bases between them. Germline assignment: CDR1 LGHDT and CDR2 YNNKEL (reference sequence). CDR3 region: CASSQAQGSTEAFF. CDR3 DNA sequence: TGTGCCAGCAGCCAAGCCCAGGGTAGCACTGAAGCTTTCTTT.

This clonotype was seen only a few times. In nucleotides, the CDR3 is TGCAGCGCCTCGGACACGACAAGTCGTTCACCCCTCCACTTT. It yields the protein CSASDTTSRSPLHF. The J gene is TRBJ1-6, the V gene TRBV29-1; weak D call: TRBD1 (5 bases). V was clipped by 7 bases and J by 9 bases, with 19 bases between them. From germline, CDR1 is SQVTM and CDR2 ANQGSEA. The CDR3 contains 14 residues.

This clonotype was observed at least ten times. V and J are TRBV13 and TRBJ2-7, with no clear D. V was cut by 0 bases and J by 1 base, with 7 bases left in between. The CDR3 is made up of 14 amino acids. The germline CDR1 and CDR2 sequences are PRHDT and FYEKMQ (reference sequence). CDR3 sequence (DNA): TGTGCCAGCAGCTTAGGGTCGAGGTCCTACGAGCAGTACGTC. The encoded protein is CASSLGSRSYEQYV.

This clonotype was picked up a small number of times. The chain links TRBV12-3 or TRBV12-4 to TRBJ2-1, with unresolved D. The germline V and J ends were trimmed by 3 bases and 5 bases, with 14 bases remaining between them. CDR3 length: 15 residues. The chain's CDR3 is CASSFRVVENNEQFF. CDR3 nucleotide sequence: TGTGCCAGCAGTTTTAGGGTTGTGGAAAACAATGAGCAGTTCTTC.

The rearrangement uses TRBV7-8 and TRBJ2-7, with 7 positions matching TRBD2. CDR1 is SGHVS, CDR2 FQNEAQ, per germline. V dropped 1 base and J dropped 3; count of bases not matched to a gene: 6. CDR3 length: 15 residues. The CDR3 bases are TGTGCCAGCAGCTTAGGGGGCGGGGGATTCTACGAGCAGTACGTC. It yields the protein CASSLGGGGFYEQYV.

This clonotype occurred a few times. The rearrangement uses TRBV27 and TRBJ2-3, with 7 bases fitting TRBD2. The CDR3 spans 14 residues. Germline V gene lookup returns CDR1 MNHEY and CDR2 SMNVEV (reference sequence). V gave up 6 bases and J gave up 7 bases; unmatched junction bases: 10. As DNA, the CDR3 is TGTGCCAGCAGCCCGGGACTACCCCAGAATACGCAGTATTTT. It translates to CASSPGLPQNTQYF.

The sample holds many counts of this clonotype. CDR3 region: CAAGTAQETQYF. CDR3 coding DNA: TGTGCCGCCGGGACAGCCCAAGAGACCCAGTACTTC. The chain couples TRBV7-2 to TRBJ2-5; the match to TRBD1 covers 7 bases. Trimming took 11 bases from V and 1 from J; bases not matched to a gene: 4. This CDR3 is 12 amino acids long. CDR1 is SGHTA and CDR2 is FQGNSA in the germline V gene.